The 10 T cell receptor beta chains listed next were all sequenced from one sample in a study of shared clonotypes between healthy human individuals. As defined, naive CD8 cells were CD45RO-negative and positively selected for CCR7, with terminally differentiated effector memory CD45RA+ cells excluded. TCRdb keeps only in-frame clones here, not all; method: immunoSEQ multiplex PCR. The profile shows about 2.2 million clones, more than 85% of them singletons. The sample consisted of naive CD8+ T cells from PBMCs. The receptors here all came from a man between 18 and 35 years old in good health. Some clones in this sample may be carry-over from other donors' samples.

This chain links TRBV6-1 with TRBJ2-1; D not certain. The CDR3 length is 12 residues. V was trimmed by 2 bases and J by 6 bases, leaving 5 bases between them. The germline gives CDR1 MNHNS, CDR2 SASEGT. The CDR3 loop reads CASSEFLNEQFF. In nucleotides, the CDR3 is TGTGCCAGCAGTGAATTCCTCAATGAGCAGTTCTTC.

The chain carries TRBV5-1 and TRBJ2-3, with D perhaps matching TRBD1 or TRBD2 (5 bases each). Trimming shortened V by 4 bases and J by 6 bases, and 21 bases separated the two germline ends. The CDR3 totals 16 residues. Germline values: CDR1 SGHRS, CDR2 YFSETQ. The CDR3 here is CASSRPGPASVDTQYF. In DNA, the CDR3 is TGCGCCAGCAGCCGACCGGGACCCGCGTCAGTGGATACGCAGTATTTT. The full variable domain, in which reference TRBV5-1 and TRBJ2-3 provide the parts outside the CDR3, is KAGVTQTPRYLIKTRGQQVTLSCSPISGHRSVSWYQQTPGQGLQFLFEYFSETQRNKGNFPGRFSGRQFSNSRSEMNVSTLELGDSALYLCASSRPGPASVDTQYFGPGTRLTVL.

This chain joins TRBV27 and TRBJ2-1, with 8 nucleotides matching TRBD2. The V gene's germline CDR1 is MNHEY and CDR2 SMNVEV (reference sequence). The CDR3 is 19 residues long. V gave up 5 bases and J gave up 9 bases; unmatched junction bases: 24. This CDR3 is CASSENPSAGGRFVGEQFF. The CDR3 nucleotides read TGTGCCAGCAGTGAGAACCCCTCTGCGGGGGGCCGTTTCGTCGGTGAGCAGTTCTTC.

This clone was seen only once. J is TRBJ1-4 and V is TRBV28, with D perhaps TRBD1 (5 bases). The CDR3 contains 15 residues. With 7 bases removed from V and 4 bases from J, the gap between germline ends came to 16 bases. Per the germline V gene, CDR1 is MDHEN and CDR2 is SYDVKM. The chain's CDR3 is CASMKGDRSNEKLFF. Written as DNA, the CDR3 is TGTGCCAGCATGAAAGGGGACCGCAGTAATGAAAAACTGTTTTTT.

The chain employs TRBV7-6 and TRBJ1-5, with D unresolved. The CDR3 has 16 residues. The V end was cut by 1 base, the J end by 2 bases, with 12 bases between. From germline, CDR1 is SGHVS and CDR2 FNYEAQ. The CDR3 sequence: CASSLDSRYGNQPQHF. CDR3 in DNA: TGTGCCAGCAGCTTAGATAGCCGGTACGGCAATCAGCCCCAGCATTTT.

J is TRBJ2-1 and V is TRBV19; 7 bases line up with TRBD2. This CDR3 spans 15 amino acids. Unmatched junction bases numbered 9, after V lost 8 bases and J lost 2 bases. Looked up from germline, CDR1 is LNHDA and CDR2 is SQIVND (reference sequence). The CDR3 loop is CASAHMAGAYNEQFF. The CDR3 DNA reads as TGTGCCAGTGCCCACATGGCGGGAGCCTACAATGAGCAGTTCTTC. The full variable domain, with the rest looked up from reference TRBV19 and TRBJ2-1, is DGGITQSPKYLFRKEGQNVTLSCEQNLNHDAMYWYRQDPGQGLRLIYYSQIVNDFQKGDIAEGYSVSREKKESFPLTVTSAQKNPTAFYLCASAHMAGAYNEQFFGPGTRLTVL.

With regard to this clone: At the DNA level, this CDR3 is encoded by other sequences in the same sample as well. The chain recombines TRBV28 with TRBJ2-7; D ambiguous. Trimming took off 2 bases at V and 0 bases at J, with 5 bases between the two ends. From germline, CDR1 is MDHEN and CDR2 SYDVKM. The length of the CDR3 is 13 residues. The CDR3 sequence: CASSLTGSYEQYF. In DNA, the CDR3 is TGTGCCAGCAGTTTAACGGGCTCCTACGAGCAGTACTTC.

The J gene is TRBJ2-5, the V gene TRBV27; either TRBD1 or TRBD2 may fit D (6 bases each). V lost 4 bases and J 2 bases, leaving 17 bases between the germline ends. The CDR3 consists of 16 residues. Germline V lookup: CDR1 MNHEY, CDR2 SMNVEV (reference sequence). DNA for the CDR3: TGTGCCAGCAGTTGGGGGCCCGGGACTGGACAAGAGACCCAGTACTTC. It is translated as CASSWGPGTGQETQYF.

This chain links TRBV5-1 with TRBJ2-7, with TRBD1 matching over 7 bases. V dropped 4 bases and J dropped 0; count of bases not matched to a gene: 7. The CDR3 is 15 residues long. The V gene's germline CDR1 is SGHRS and CDR2 YFSETQ. CDR3 in amino acids: CASSPDRRSSYEQYF. CDR3 DNA sequence: TGCGCCAGCAGCCCGGACAGGAGGAGCTCCTACGAGCAGTACTTC.

The genes are TRBV5-1 and TRBJ1-1; D may be TRBD1 (6 bases). Germline V CDR1 and CDR2: SGHRS, YFSETQ. V lost 2 bases and J 11 bases, leaving 13 bases between the germline ends. This CDR3 is 12 amino acids long. CDR3 DNA: TGCGCCAGCAGCTTAACCCAGGGGTTGGCTTTCTTT. Residues: CASSLTQGLAFF.